Each of the 10 T cell receptor beta chains below was sequenced from the same sample in a study of T cell responses to AZD1222 COVID-19 vaccine. The data were produced by immunoSEQ multiplex PCR, yet TCRdb's version contains in-frame clones alone and is incomplete. The sample comprises roughly 120,000 clones, roughly 91% of which are singletons, and roughly 4.1% rests with the top ten. Sequencing was performed on peripheral blood, taken on day 0 of AZD1222 vaccination. These receptors came from an adult in good health.

The J gene is TRBJ1-1, the V gene TRBV5-1; no clear D gene. The CDR3 runs to 13 residues. V shed 1 base and J shed 1 base, with 5 bases lying between them. Germline CDR1 SGHRS, CDR2 YFSETQ. The DNA of the CDR3 is TGCGCCAGCAGCTTGCAGCCGAACACTGAAGCTTTCTTT. Its translation: CASSLQPNTEAFF.

This clone was counted only a few times. The CDR3 loop reads CASSSPLAGGIYEQYF. The DNA of the CDR3 is TGTGCCAGCAGCTCCCCACTAGCGGGAGGTATCTACGAGCAGTACTTC. V gene TRBV7-9 combines with J gene TRBJ2-7; 12 nucleotides line up with TRBD2. With 4 bases clipped from V and 3 bases from J, the junction kept 7 bases outside the gene matches. The CDR3 length is 16 residues. Per germline, CDR1 SEHNR and CDR2 FQNEAQ (reference sequence).

This chain uses TRBV7-2 with TRBJ1-3; D not resolved. The V end was cut by 5 bases, the J end by 6 bases, with 11 bases between. Per the germline V gene, CDR1 is SGHTA and CDR2 is FQGNSA. This CDR3 contains 13 residues. Written as DNA, the CDR3 is TGTGCCAGCAGCCTAAGCCTAGAAAACACCATATATTTT. Amino acid sequence: CASSLSLENTIYF.

V gene TRBV19 combines with J gene TRBJ1-5, with D possibly being TRBD1 (5 bases). Germline V gene sequence: CDR1 LNHDA, CDR2 SQIVND (reference sequence). The length of the CDR3 is 13 residues. V dropped 3 bases and J dropped 7 bases, with 10 bases sitting between them. The CDR3 loop reads CASSIFGDQPQHF. The CDR3, as DNA: TGTGCCAGTAGTATTTTCGGGGACCAGCCCCAGCATTTT.

The chain carries TRBV7-7 and TRBJ1-2; D call uncertain. Germline V gives CDR1 SSHAT, CDR2 FNYEAQ (reference sequence). This CDR3 has 13 residues. Trimming left V 1 base short and J 2 bases short, with 5 bases between. Here the CDR3 DNA reads TGTGCCAGCAGCTTAGACGGCAACTATGGCTACACCTTC. Its protein product is CASSLDGNYGYTF. Complete variable domain (other parts from reference TRBV7-7 and TRBJ1-2): GAGVSQSPRYKVTKRGQDVTLRCDPISSHATLYWYQQALGQGPEFLTYFNYEAQPDKSGLPSDRFSAERPEGSISTLTIQRTEQRDSAMYRCASSLDGNYGYTFGSGTRLTVV.

The chain couples TRBV19 to TRBJ2-4; 8 bases agree with TRBD1. The CDR3 totals 16 residues. Germline values: CDR1 LNHDA, CDR2 SQIVND (reference sequence). V lost 3 bases, J lost 0 bases, and 4 bases stayed unmatched. CDR3: CASSIHRGVAKNIQYF. The CDR3 nucleotides read TGTGCCAGTAGTATCCACAGGGGGGTAGCCAAAAACATTCAGTACTTC.

This rearrangement joins TRBV5-1 to TRBJ2-2; TRBD1 agrees at 7 bases. In germline, CDR1 is SGHRS, CDR2 YFSETQ. The trim removed 4 bases at V and 4 bases at J, leaving 4 bases unmatched. This CDR3 region has 14 residues. The CDR3 DNA is TGCGCCAGCAGCGCCGGGACAGCCACCGGGGAGCTGTTTTTT. This gives the protein CASSAGTATGELFF.

V and J are TRBV5-1 and TRBJ1-2, with 9 bases lining up with TRBD1. Germline V gene sequence: CDR1 SGHRS, CDR2 YFSETQ. This CDR3 spans 15 amino acids. Trimming cost V 5 bases and J 8 bases; bases outside gene matches: 13. CDR3 nucleotides: TGCGCCAGCAGTTCGGCGGGACAGGGAAAGGTCGGCTACACCTTC. The encoded protein is CASSSAGQGKVGYTF.

This clone was observed once. The chain combines TRBV20-1 with TRBJ2-3, with TRBD2 matching over 9 bases. Germline V gene sequence: CDR1 DFQATT, CDR2 SNEGSKA (reference sequence). The V gene end was trimmed by 6 bases and the J gene end by 3 bases; junction bases not matched to a gene: 10. The CDR3 is made up of 15 amino acids. This chain's CDR3 is CSASSGGRLTDTQYF. Written as DNA, the CDR3 is TGCAGTGCAAGTAGCGGGGGAAGACTAACAGATACGCAGTATTTT.

This CDR3 reads CASSQDSNVWTPLHF. In DNA, the CDR3 is TGTGCCAGTAGTCAAGACAGTAATGTTTGGACACCCCTCCACTTT. The V gene is TRBV19, the J gene TRBJ1-6; possible D gene TRBD1, 5 bases. V shed 5 bases and J shed 11 bases, with 19 bases lying between them. The CDR3 has 15 residues. From germline, CDR1 is LNHDA and CDR2 SQIVND (reference sequence).